This TCR beta chain was captured by sequencing in a study of T cell repertoires in cytomegalovirus infection. Whole-study context: A matching HLA type, together with CMV infection, was signaled by public TCR beta signatures. Study results and limitations: CMV-specific TCR beta clonotypes restricted by HLA-C were the ones dominating the ex vivo response. Accumulated public TCR beta family frequency recognized individuals carrying CMV together with the relevant HLA.

TCRdb re-called the reads with MiXCR, one entry per CDR3 protein. The data hold fewer than 700,000 distinct CDR3 sequences, with roughly 26% observed a single time. The table lists this clonotype with a few counts. Its antigen is not identified. The sequencing input was CD8+ T cells from PBMCs. This receptor was obtained from a human donor in good health (CMV status not recorded). Some clones in this sample may be carry-over from other donors' samples.

CDR3 amino acids: CSALNRTSGFTDTQYF. In DNA form, the CDR3 reads TGCAGTGCTCTCAATAGGACTAGCGGCTTCACAGATACGCAGTATTTT. The chain links TRBV20-1 to TRBJ2-3; TRBD2 aligns across 10 bases. J lost 2 bases, V lost 5 bases, and 10 bases had no gene match. Looked up from germline, CDR1 is DFQATT and CDR2 is SNEGSKA (reference sequence). The CDR3 consists of 16 residues.